This T cell receptor beta chain was captured by sequencing in a study of T-cell memory formation after mild COVID-19. There are 15 residues in the CDR3. Per the germline V gene, CDR1 is DFQATT and CDR2 is SNEGSKA (reference sequence). Trimming took 1 base from V and 4 from J, leaving 14 bases between them. Study-level results: Clones shrinking between day 15 and 85 showed a balanced CD4/CD8 split, and those that grew later tilted toward CD4+.

TCRdb independently ran MiXCR on the 5' RACE reads; one entry per CDR3 protein. The sample holds over 450,000 distinct CDR3 sequences; about 20% are singletons and the top ten take approximately 13%. Points on this clonotype: Its antigen is unidentified.

The sequencing sample was made of PBMCs or a T cell subset sorted from them (not recorded which). This TCR was sampled from an adult woman who had mild COVID-19 (a few samples of this study predate the infection). Cell type and time point are not known. This chain links TRBV20-1 with TRBJ2-1; TRBD2 might be the D (5 bases). The CDR3 DNA is TGCAGTGCTAGAGGAATAGGAGCGGTTTACAATGAGCAGTTCTTC. Its protein is CSARGIGAVYNEQFF.